One T cell receptor beta chain is described in this entry. Its matching antigen is unknown. This record comes from a study of shared clonotypes between healthy human individuals. Study results and caveats: Shared clonotypes across all four donors exceeded non-shared ones in generation probability. Limited genetic and exposure-history diversity came from having few donors.

Naive CD8 cells, CD45RO-negative and positively selected for CCR7, excluded terminally differentiated effector memory CD45RA+ cells. Genomic DNA of every subset was divided equally among multiple immunoSEQ plates. Only in-frame clones appear in the TCRdb table, and some are missing; sequencing was by immunoSEQ multiplex PCR. The table records 560,000 or so clones, 96% of them present only once. Material for sequencing was naive CD8+ T cells sorted from blood. This sequence originates from a young woman in good health.

CDR3 residues: CASSESRYTGELFF. CDR3 DNA: TGTGCCAGCAGTGAAAGCAGGTACACCGGGGAGCTGTTTTTT. The chain uses TRBV6-4 and TRBJ2-2, with no clear D. Trimming pared 3 bases from V and 3 bases from J, leaving 8 bases between. CDR3 length: 14 amino acids. Germline CDR1 is MRHNA and CDR2 is SNTAGT.